This T cell receptor beta chain was observed in a study of T cell responses to AZD1222 COVID-19 vaccine. The CDR3 length is 14 residues. The junction had 3 bases not matched to a gene; V was cut back by 1 base and J by 4 bases. The germline CDR1 and CDR2 sequences are SGHRS and YFSETQ. The method was immunoSEQ multiplex PCR; TCRdb's version includes in-frame clones alone and lacks a portion of them. In the table there are some 150,000 clones, around 90% of which are singletons. The receptor was isolated from an adult who received the AZD1222 COVID-19 vaccine. Sequencing was performed on peripheral blood, taken 28 days after the second AZD1222 dose. This chain uses TRBV5-1 with TRBJ2-5; 8 bases align to TRBD1. CDR3 sequence: CASSLQGARETQYF. The CDR3 DNA reads TGCGCCAGCAGCTTGCAGGGGGCGCGAGAGACCCAGTACTTC. Drawing the rest from reference TRBV5-1 and TRBJ2-5, the complete variable domain is KAGVTQTPRYLIKTRGQQVTLSCSPISGHRSVSWYQQTPGQGLQFLFEYFSETQRNKGNFPGRFSGRQFSNSRSEMNVSTLELGDSALYLCASSLQGARETQYFGPGTRLLVL.